This TCR beta chain is from a study of tumor-infiltrating lymphocytes in primary liver carcinoma. The study's findings and limits: Tumor tissue displayed a significantly greater top-250-clone fraction than blood (p = 0.039).

TCR beta cDNA was prepared out of roughly 450 ng total RNA by means of a constant-region primer. Slightly modified ARM-PCR served as the procedure for the TCR beta libraries. These libraries came from three rounds of nested multiplex PCR. TCRdb reanalysed the multiplex PCR reads using MiXCR and keeps one entry per CDR3 protein. The table shows fewer than 400,000 distinct CDR3 sequences, with 65% occurring only once. In regard to this clonotype: Its antigen remains unidentified.

In addition to blood RNA drawn from unsorted whole blood, germline DNA was extracted. About 4 milliliters of peripheral blood were drawn presurgically. This TCR derives from a man between 35 and 55 years old with primary liver carcinoma and hepatitis B virus infection. The sample was peripheral blood.

The CDR3 DNA follows: TGTGCCAGCAGCCAGGACACCGCGTTTTACGAGCAGTACTTC. As protein: CASSQDTAFYEQYF. The chain combines TRBV5-6 with TRBJ2-7, with a tentative D call TRBD1 (5 bases). Deletions cut 4 bases from V and 4 bases from J, with 15 bases between. CDR1 is SGHDT and CDR2 is YYEEEE in the germline V gene. The CDR3 covers 14 residues.